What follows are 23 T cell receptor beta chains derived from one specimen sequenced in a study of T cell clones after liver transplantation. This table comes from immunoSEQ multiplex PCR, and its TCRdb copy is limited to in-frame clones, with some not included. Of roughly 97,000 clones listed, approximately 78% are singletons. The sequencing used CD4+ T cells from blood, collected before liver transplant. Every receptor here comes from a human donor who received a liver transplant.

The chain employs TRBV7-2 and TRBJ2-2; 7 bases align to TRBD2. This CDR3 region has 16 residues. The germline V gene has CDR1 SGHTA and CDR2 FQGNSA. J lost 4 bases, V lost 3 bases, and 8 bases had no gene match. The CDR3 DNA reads TGTGCCAGCAGCTTTTCCCTAGCGGCTCCCACCGGGGAGCTGTTTTTT. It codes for CASSFSLAAPTGELFF.

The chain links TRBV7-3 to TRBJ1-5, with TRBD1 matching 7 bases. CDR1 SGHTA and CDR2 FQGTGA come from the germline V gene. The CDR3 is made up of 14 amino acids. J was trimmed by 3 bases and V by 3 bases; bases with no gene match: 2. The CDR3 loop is CASSLTGPNQPQHF. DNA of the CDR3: TGTGCCAGCAGCTTGACAGGGCCCAATCAGCCCCAGCATTTT.

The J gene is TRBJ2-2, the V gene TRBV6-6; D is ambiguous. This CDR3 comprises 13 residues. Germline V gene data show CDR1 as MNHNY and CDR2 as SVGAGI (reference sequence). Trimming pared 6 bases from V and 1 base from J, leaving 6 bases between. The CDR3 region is CASSPMNTGELFF. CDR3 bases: TGTGCCAGCAGCCCTATGAACACCGGGGAGCTGTTTTTT.

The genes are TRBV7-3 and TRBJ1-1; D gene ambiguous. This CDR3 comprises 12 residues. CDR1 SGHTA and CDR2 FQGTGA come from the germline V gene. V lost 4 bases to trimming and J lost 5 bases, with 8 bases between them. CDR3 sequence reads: CASSSSGTEAFF. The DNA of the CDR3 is TGTGCCAGCAGCTCCTCTGGGACTGAAGCTTTCTTT.

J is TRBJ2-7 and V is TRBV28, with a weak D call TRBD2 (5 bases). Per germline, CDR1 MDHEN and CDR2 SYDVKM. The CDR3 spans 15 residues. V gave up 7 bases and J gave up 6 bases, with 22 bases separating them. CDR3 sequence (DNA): TGTGCCAGCATCGAGCGAGGCGTGGGGAGTGGCGAGCAGTACTTC. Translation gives CASIERGVGSGEQYF. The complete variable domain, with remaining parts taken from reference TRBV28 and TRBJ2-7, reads DVKVTQSSRYLVKRTGEKVFLECVQDMDHENMFWYRQDPGLGLRLIYFSYDVKMKEKGDIPEGYSVSREKKERFSLILESASTNQTSMYLCASIERGVGSGEQYFGPGTRLTVT.

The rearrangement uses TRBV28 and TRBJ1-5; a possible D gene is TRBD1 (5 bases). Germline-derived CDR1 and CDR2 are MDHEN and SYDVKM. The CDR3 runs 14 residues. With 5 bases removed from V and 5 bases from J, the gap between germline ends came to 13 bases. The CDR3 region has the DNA TGTGCCAGCAGTAATGGGGGGTTTTATCAGCCCCAGCATTTT. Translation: CASSNGGFYQPQHF.

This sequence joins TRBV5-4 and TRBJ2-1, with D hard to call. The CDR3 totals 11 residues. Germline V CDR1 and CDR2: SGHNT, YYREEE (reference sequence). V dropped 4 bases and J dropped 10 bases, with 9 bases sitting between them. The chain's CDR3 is CASSAFGEQFF. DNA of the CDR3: TGTGCCAGCAGCGCTTTTGGGGAGCAGTTCTTC.

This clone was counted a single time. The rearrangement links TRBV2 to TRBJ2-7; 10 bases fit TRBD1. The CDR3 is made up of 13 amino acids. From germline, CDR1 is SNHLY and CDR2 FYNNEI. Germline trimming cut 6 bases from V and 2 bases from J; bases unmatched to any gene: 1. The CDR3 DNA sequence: TGTGCCAGCAGGGGACAGGGGACCTACGAGCAGTACTTC. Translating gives CASRGQGTYEQYF. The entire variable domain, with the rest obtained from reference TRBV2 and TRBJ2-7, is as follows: EPEVTQTPSHQVTQMGQEVILRCVPISNHLYFYWYRQILGQKVEFLVSFYNNEISEKSEIFDDQFSVERPDGSNFTLKIRSTKLEDSAMYFCASRGQGTYEQYFGPGTRLTVT.

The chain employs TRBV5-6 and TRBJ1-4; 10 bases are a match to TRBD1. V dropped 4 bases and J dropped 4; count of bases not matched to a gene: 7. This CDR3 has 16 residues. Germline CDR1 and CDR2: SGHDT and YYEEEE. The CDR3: CASSNLGQGGNEKLFF. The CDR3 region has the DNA TGTGCCAGCAGCAACCTAGGACAGGGGGGTAATGAAAAACTGTTTTTT.

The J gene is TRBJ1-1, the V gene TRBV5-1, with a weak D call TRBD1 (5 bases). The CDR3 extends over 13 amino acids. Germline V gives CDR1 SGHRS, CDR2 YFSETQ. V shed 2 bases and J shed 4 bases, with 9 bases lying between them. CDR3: CASSLSGGTEAFF. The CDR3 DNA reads TGCGCCAGCAGCTTATCCGGGGGCACTGAAGCTTTCTTT. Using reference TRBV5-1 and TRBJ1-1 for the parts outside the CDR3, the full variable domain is KAGVTQTPRYLIKTRGQQVTLSCSPISGHRSVSWYQQTPGQGLQFLFEYFSETQRNKGNFPGRFSGRQFSNSRSEMNVSTLELGDSALYLCASSLSGGTEAFFGQGTRLTVV.

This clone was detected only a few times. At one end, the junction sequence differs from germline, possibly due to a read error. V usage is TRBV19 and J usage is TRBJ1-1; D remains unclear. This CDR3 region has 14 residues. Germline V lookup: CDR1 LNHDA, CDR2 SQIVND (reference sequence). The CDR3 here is CASRPTRPGTQAFF. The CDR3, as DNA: TGTGCCAGTAGACCCACCCGACCGGGCACTCAAGCTTTCTTT.

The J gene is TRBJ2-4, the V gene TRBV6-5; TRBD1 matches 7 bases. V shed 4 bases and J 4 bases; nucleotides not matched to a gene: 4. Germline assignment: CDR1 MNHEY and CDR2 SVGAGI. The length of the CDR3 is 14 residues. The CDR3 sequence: CASSSGTEKNIQYF. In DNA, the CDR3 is TGTGCCAGCAGTTCCGGGACAGAGAAAAACATTCAGTACTTC.

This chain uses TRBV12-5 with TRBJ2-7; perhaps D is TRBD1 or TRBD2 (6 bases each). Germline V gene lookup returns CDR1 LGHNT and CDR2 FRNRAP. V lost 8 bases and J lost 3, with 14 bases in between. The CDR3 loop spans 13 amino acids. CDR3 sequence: CASSRGDHYEQYF. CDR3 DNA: TGTGCTAGTAGTAGGGGGGATCACTACGAGCAGTACTTC.

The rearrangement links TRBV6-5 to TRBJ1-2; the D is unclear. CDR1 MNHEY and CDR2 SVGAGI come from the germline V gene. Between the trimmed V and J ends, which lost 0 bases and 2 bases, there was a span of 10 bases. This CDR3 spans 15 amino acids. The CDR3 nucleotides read TGTGCCAGCAGTTACTCGCCTACAGAAAACTATGGCTACACCTTC. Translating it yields CASSYSPTENYGYTF.

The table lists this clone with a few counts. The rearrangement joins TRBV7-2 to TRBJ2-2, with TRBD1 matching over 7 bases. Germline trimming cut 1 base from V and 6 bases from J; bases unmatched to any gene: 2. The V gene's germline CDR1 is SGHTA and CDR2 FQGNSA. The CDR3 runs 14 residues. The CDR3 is CASSLGRGSGELFF. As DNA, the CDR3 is TGTGCCAGCAGCTTAGGCAGGGGGTCCGGGGAGCTGTTTTTT. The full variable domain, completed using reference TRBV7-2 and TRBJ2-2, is GAGVSQSPSNKVTEKGKDVELRCDPISGHTALYWYRQSLGQGLEFLIYFQGNSAPDKSGLPSDRFSAERTGGSVSTLTIQRTQQEDSAVYLCASSLGRGSGELFFGEGSRLTVL.

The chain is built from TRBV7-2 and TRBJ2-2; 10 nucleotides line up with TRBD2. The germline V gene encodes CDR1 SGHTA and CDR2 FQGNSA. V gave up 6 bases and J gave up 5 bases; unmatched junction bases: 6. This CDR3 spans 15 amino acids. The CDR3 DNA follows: TGTGCCAGCAGGCTAGCGGGGGTAGAAACCGGGGAGCTGTTTTTT. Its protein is CASRLAGVETGELFF.

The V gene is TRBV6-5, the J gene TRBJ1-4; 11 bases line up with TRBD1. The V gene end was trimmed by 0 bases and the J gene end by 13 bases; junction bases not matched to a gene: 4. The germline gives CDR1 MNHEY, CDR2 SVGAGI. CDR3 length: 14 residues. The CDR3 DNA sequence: TGTGCCAGCAGTTACTCGGGACAGGGGGGAGGACTGTTTTTT. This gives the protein CASSYSGQGGGLFF.

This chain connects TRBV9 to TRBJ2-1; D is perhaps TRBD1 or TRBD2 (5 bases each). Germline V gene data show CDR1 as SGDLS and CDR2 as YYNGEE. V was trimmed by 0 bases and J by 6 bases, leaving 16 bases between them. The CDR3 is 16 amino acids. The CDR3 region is CASSVAGAARFNEQFF. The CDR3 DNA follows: TGTGCCAGCAGCGTAGCCGGGGCCGCTCGATTCAATGAGCAGTTCTTC.

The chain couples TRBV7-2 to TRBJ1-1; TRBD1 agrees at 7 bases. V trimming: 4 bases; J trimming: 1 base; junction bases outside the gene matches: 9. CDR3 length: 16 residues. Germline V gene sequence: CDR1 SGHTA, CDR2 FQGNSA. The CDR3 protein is CASSWAGQPSNTEAFF. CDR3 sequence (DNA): TGTGCCAGCAGCTGGGCGGGACAGCCGTCGAACACTGAAGCTTTCTTT.

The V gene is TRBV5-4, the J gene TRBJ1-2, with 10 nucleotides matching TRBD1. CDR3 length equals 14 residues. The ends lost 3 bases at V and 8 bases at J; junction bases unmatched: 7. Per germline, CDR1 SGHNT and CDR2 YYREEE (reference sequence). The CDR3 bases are TGTGCCAGCAGCTCGCCCGGGACAGGGGAAGGCTACACCTTC. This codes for CASSSPGTGEGYTF.

The CDR3 here is CASSEGIAGAYNEQFF. In DNA form, the CDR3 reads TGTGCCAGCAGCGAGGGAATAGCGGGAGCGTACAATGAGCAGTTCTTC. The chain uses TRBV9 and TRBJ2-1, with TRBD2 identical over 9 bases. Losses at the gene ends were 3 bases for V and 4 bases for J; bases not matched to a gene: 8. The CDR3 has 16 amino acids. The germline gives CDR1 SGDLS, CDR2 YYNGEE.

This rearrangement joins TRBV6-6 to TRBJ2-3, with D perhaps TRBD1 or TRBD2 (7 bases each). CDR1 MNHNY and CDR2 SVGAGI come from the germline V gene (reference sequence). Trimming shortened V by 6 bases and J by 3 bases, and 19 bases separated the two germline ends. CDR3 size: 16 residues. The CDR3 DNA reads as TGTGCCAGCAGCCAGGGGGGGGCCTTGGGAACAGATACGCAGTATTTT. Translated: CASSQGGALGTDTQYF.

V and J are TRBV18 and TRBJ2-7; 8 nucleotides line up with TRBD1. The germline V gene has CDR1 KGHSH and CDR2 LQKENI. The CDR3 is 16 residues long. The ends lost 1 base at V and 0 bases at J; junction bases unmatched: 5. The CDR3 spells CASSPQDGQGSYEQYF. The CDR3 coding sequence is TGTGCCAGCTCACCACAAGATGGACAGGGCTCCTACGAGCAGTACTTC.